This TCR beta chain came from a study of blood T cell repertoires in COVID-19. Recruited during active infection, patients (from Seattle) were subsequently followed longitudinally. Original processing notes: Estimated nucleated cell counts came from reference gene primer amplification. Sequenced by immunoSEQ multiplex PCR; TCRdb stores in-frame clones only, minus some. That table supplies the V and J calls and clone size; D and trimming were determined from the DNA. The sample shows 150,000 or so clones, about 80% of them seen only once. The CDR3 length is 14 residues. The germline V gene has CDR1 SGDLS and CDR2 YYNGEE. V dropped 0 bases and J dropped 2 bases, with 8 bases sitting between them.

The sequence was obtained from an older woman with COVID-19, enrolled during active disease. V and J are TRBV9 and TRBJ2-5, with a tentative D call TRBD2 (5 bases). Material: peripheral blood. In DNA, the CDR3 is TGTGCCAGCAGCGTAGGGAGCGGTCAAGAGACCCAGTACTTC. This translates into CASSVGSGQETQYF.